This is a list of T cell receptor beta chains from one sample in a study of blood T cells in healthy people across ages. Each CDR3 protein is one row after TCRdb ran MiXCR on the 5' RACE reads. The sample has hundreds of thousands of distinct CDR3 sequences; 21% are singletons. Sequencing was done on a sample of blood. The receptors were sampled from a man aged 65-85 years in good health. Each CDR3 is given with its conserved first and last residue. Each record gives: V gene, J gene, clone size, D gene, CDR3 protein, CDR3 DNA. The D gene is left open where the match is weak. The size of a clone is reported for some rows only, either as once, few or many, or as a class for expanded clones.

v_gene: TRBV5-1; j_gene: TRBJ2-5; abundance: few; d_gene: TRBD1; CDR3aa: CASSAGQGGYQETQYF; CDR3nt: TGCGCCAGCAGCGCGGGACAGGGGGGATACCAAGAGACCCAGTACTTC
v_gene: TRBV7-9; j_gene: TRBJ2-2; abundance: NA; d_gene: TRBD1; CDR3aa: CASRPKTGGQTGELFF; CDR3nt: TGTGCCAGCAGACCCAAGACAGGGGGCCAAACCGGGGAGCTGTTTTTT
v_gene: TRBV20-1; j_gene: TRBJ1-6; abundance: NA; d_gene: TRBD1; CDR3aa: CSARGQGSYNSPLHF; CDR3nt: TGCAGTGCTAGGGGACAGGGCTCCTATAATTCACCCCTCCACTTT
v_gene: TRBV12-3/TRBV12-4; j_gene: TRBJ2-3; abundance: few; d_gene: TRBD2; CDR3aa: CASSGTGTSGGETFTDTQYF; CDR3nt: TGTGCCAGCAGTGGAACCGGGACTAGCGGCGGTGAAACGTTCACAGATACGCAGTATTTT
v_gene: TRBV6-1; j_gene: TRBJ2-1; abundance: NA; d_gene: TRBD1; CDR3aa: CASSLRGLGSYNEQFF; CDR3nt: TGTGCCAGCAGTCTCAGGGGGCTGGGCTCCTACAATGAGCAGTTCTTC
v_gene: TRBV20-1; j_gene: TRBJ2-5; abundance: few; d_gene: TRBD2; CDR3aa: CSAPTSGGLETQYF; CDR3nt: TGCAGTGCTCCGACTAGCGGGGGCTTGGAGACCCAGTACTTC
v_gene: TRBV28; j_gene: TRBJ1-4; abundance: NA; d_gene: NA; CDR3aa: CASSWGGTNEKLFF; CDR3nt: TGTGCCAGCAGCTGGGGGGGGACTAATGAAAAACTGTTTTTT
v_gene: TRBV9; j_gene: TRBJ1-6; abundance: few; d_gene: TRBD1; CDR3aa: CASSPGQGANSPLHF; CDR3nt: TGTGCCAGCAGCCCTGGACAGGGGGCTAATTCACCCCTCCACTTT
v_gene: TRBV5-1; j_gene: TRBJ2-3; abundance: once; d_gene: TRBD2; CDR3aa: CASSLALAGGLSTDTQYF; CDR3nt: TGCGCCAGCAGCTTGGCATTAGCGGGAGGGCTCAGCACAGATACGCAGTATTTT
v_gene: TRBV4-2; j_gene: TRBJ2-3; abundance: few; d_gene: TRBD2; CDR3aa: CASSQDKASGSEDTQYF; CDR3nt: TGTGCCAGCAGCCAAGATAAGGCTAGCGGGAGTGAAGATACGCAGTATTTT
v_gene: TRBV7-9; j_gene: TRBJ2-5; abundance: NA; d_gene: TRBD2; CDR3aa: CASSVSGTSGTQYF; CDR3nt: TGTGCCAGCAGCGTTTCCGGGACTAGCGGGACCCAGTACTTC
v_gene: TRBV9; j_gene: TRBJ2-5; abundance: many; d_gene: NA; CDR3aa: CASSEHPTRGETQYF; CDR3nt: TGTGCCAGCAGTGAACACCCGACTAGAGGAGAGACCCAGTACTTC
v_gene: TRBV29-1; j_gene: TRBJ1-1; abundance: NA; d_gene: NA; CDR3aa: CSVHLGGTGNTEAFF; CDR3nt: TGCAGCGTTCATTTAGGGGGGACCGGGAACACTGAAGCTTTCTTT
v_gene: TRBV14; j_gene: TRBJ1-4; abundance: NA; d_gene: NA; CDR3aa: CASSHIGAVKLFF; CDR3nt: TGTGCCAGCAGCCATATCGGGGCAGTGAAACTGTTTTTT
v_gene: TRBV7-9; j_gene: TRBJ2-2; abundance: few; d_gene: NA; CDR3aa: CASSPTSSTGELFF; CDR3nt: TGTGCCAGCAGCCCCACTTCGTCCACCGGGGAGCTGTTTTTT